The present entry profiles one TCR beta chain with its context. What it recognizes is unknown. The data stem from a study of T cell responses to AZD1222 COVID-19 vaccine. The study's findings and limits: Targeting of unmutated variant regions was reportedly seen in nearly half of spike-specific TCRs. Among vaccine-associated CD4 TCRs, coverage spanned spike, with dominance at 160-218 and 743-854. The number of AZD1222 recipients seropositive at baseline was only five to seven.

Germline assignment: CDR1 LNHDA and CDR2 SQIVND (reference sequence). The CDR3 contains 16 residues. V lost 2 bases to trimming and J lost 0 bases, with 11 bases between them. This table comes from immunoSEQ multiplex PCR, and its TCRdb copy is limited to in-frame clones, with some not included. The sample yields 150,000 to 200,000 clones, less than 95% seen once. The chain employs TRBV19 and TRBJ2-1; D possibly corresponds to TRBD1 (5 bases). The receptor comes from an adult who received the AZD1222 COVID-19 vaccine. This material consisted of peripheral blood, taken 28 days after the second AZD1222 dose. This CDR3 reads CASSIRQGTSYNEQFF. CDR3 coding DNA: TGTGCCAGTAGTATACGTCAGGGCACCTCCTACAATGAGCAGTTCTTC.